One and the same sample provided the 32 T cell receptor beta chains below, sequenced in a study of blood T cell repertoires in COVID-19. TCRdb keeps only in-frame clones here, not all; method: immunoSEQ multiplex PCR. The sample includes tens of thousands of clones, 70% to 90% of them seen just once. The sequencing input was peripheral blood. These receptors were collected from a human donor with acute or convalescent COVID-19. The donor label of this sample is uncertain.

V gene TRBV6-8 combines with J gene TRBJ1-4; TRBD1 matches 12 bases. Per the germline V gene, CDR1 is MNHGY and CDR2 is SAAAGT. The CDR3 runs 18 residues. The V segment lost 2 bases and the J segment 4 bases; nucleotides outside the gene matches: 8. This chain's CDR3 is CASSYDEGQGAFNEKLFF. The CDR3 nucleotides are TGTGCCAGCAGTTACGACGAGGGACAGGGGGCTTTTAATGAAAAACTGTTTTTT.

V and J are TRBV5-8 and TRBJ1-6, with 9 bases matching TRBD1. Germline CDR1 SGHTS, CDR2 YDEGEE. The CDR3 consists of 13 residues. The V segment lost 4 bases and the J segment 9 bases; nucleotides outside the gene matches: 2. This chain's CDR3 is CASSATGGSPLHF. The CDR3 nucleotides read TGTGCCAGCAGCGCGACAGGGGGTTCACCCCTCCACTTT. The full variable domain, completed using reference TRBV5-8 and TRBJ1-6, is EAGVTQSPTHLIKTRGQQATLRCSPISGHTSVYWYQQALGLGLQFLLWYDEGEERNRGNFPPRFSGRQFPNYSSELNVNALELEDSALYLCASSATGGSPLHFGNGTRLTVT.

This chain joins TRBV7-2 and TRBJ1-4; D gene ambiguous. CDR1 is SGHTA, CDR2 FQGNSA, per germline. V lost 5 bases, J lost 3 bases, and 13 bases lay in between. CDR3 length: 15 amino acids. CDR3 protein: CASSTRSGSNEKLFF. The DNA for the CDR3 is TGTGCCAGCAGCACTAGGTCGGGATCTAATGAAAAACTGTTTTTT.

The chain has TRBV19 and TRBJ2-5, with a weak D call TRBD2 (5 bases). Germline V CDR1 and CDR2: LNHDA, SQIVND (reference sequence). This CDR3 contains 14 residues. Trimming took 5 bases from V and 7 from J, leaving 17 bases between them. The CDR3 is CASSRGWRRGTQYF. In DNA form, the CDR3 reads TGTGCCAGTAGTCGCGGGTGGCGGCGAGGGACCCAGTACTTC.

V usage is TRBV27 and J usage is TRBJ1-4, with 7 bases aligning to TRBD1. CDR1 MNHEY and CDR2 SMNVEV come from the germline V gene (reference sequence). This CDR3 comprises 15 residues. Trimming removed 5 bases from V and 8 bases from J; junction bases left unmatched: 11. The CDR3 coding sequence is TGTGCCAGCAGTCACCAGGGGGAAACGGGGGAAAAACTGTTTTTT. Protein product: CASSHQGETGEKLFF.

V usage is TRBV5-1 and J usage is TRBJ1-1; D perhaps matches TRBD1 (6 bases). Trimming took off 0 bases at V and 0 bases at J, with 12 bases between the two ends. CDR3 size: 16 residues. Germline V CDR1 and CDR2: SGHRS, YFSETQ. In nucleotides, the CDR3 is TGCGCCAGCAGCTTGGCGACAGGTCTCATGAACACTGAAGCTTTCTTT. Protein: CASSLATGLMNTEAFF.

In its sample, this clone was seen once. This chain uses TRBV5-1 with TRBJ2-2; 7 positions match TRBD1. The CDR3 has 16 residues. The J segment lost 0 bases and the V segment lost 4 bases, leaving 6 bases of the junction unmatched. The V gene's germline CDR1 is SGHRS and CDR2 YFSETQ. The CDR3 nucleotides are TGCGCCAGCAGCCAGACCGGGACAGCGAACACCGGGGAGCTGTTTTTT. Protein: CASSQTGTANTGELFF. The full variable domain, in which reference TRBV5-1 and TRBJ2-2 provide the parts outside the CDR3, is KAGVTQTPRYLIKTRGQQVTLSCSPISGHRSVSWYQQTPGQGLQFLFEYFSETQRNKGNFPGRFSGRQFSNSRSEMNVSTLELGDSALYLCASSQTGTANTGELFFGEGSRLTVL.

The chain employs TRBV28 and TRBJ2-1; TRBD1 matches 9 bases. V shed 6 bases, J shed 6 bases, and the junction held 9 bases outside the gene matches. Germline V lookup: CDR1 MDHEN, CDR2 SYDVKM. CDR3 length: 15 residues. The CDR3 protein is CASSPLGQGSNEQFF. The CDR3 nucleotides read TGTGCCAGCAGCCCTTTGGGACAGGGATCCAATGAGCAGTTCTTC. The full variable domain, in which reference TRBV28 and TRBJ2-1 provide the parts outside the CDR3, is DVKVTQSSRYLVKRTGEKVFLECVQDMDHENMFWYRQDPGLGLRLIYFSYDVKMKEKGDIPEGYSVSREKKERFSLILESASTNQTSMYLCASSPLGQGSNEQFFGPGTRLTVL.

This rearrangement joins TRBV19 to TRBJ2-6, with D maybe TRBD1 (5 bases). Germline V gene lookup returns CDR1 LNHDA and CDR2 SQIVND (reference sequence). Trimming stripped 7 bases from V and 3 bases from J, with 13 bases between. The CDR3 contains 15 residues. The CDR3, as DNA: TGTGCCAGTACCAGACAGCCCTTTGGGGCCAACGTCCTGACTTTC. Protein sequence: CASTRQPFGANVLTF.

This chain connects TRBV2 to TRBJ2-7, with TRBD2 as a possible D gene (6 bases). The CDR3 length is 13 residues. V was cut by 6 bases and J by 3 bases, with 12 bases left in between. Germline V lookup: CDR1 SNHLY, CDR2 FYNNEI. CDR3 DNA sequence: TGTGCCAGCAGGGCCGGGAGAGGCTACGAGCAGTACTTC. Its protein is CASRAGRGYEQYF.

The chain is built from TRBV30 and TRBJ1-2; possible D gene TRBD1, 5 bases. Germline values: CDR1 GTSNPN, CDR2 SVGIG (reference sequence). This CDR3 has 14 amino acids. Trimming removed 5 bases from V and 0 bases from J, with 13 bases in between. This chain's CDR3 is CAWGKGIANYGYTF. CDR3 DNA sequence: TGTGCCTGGGGAAAGGGGATAGCTAACTATGGCTACACCTTC.

The rearrangement uses TRBV11-2 and TRBJ2-3; TRBD2 is a possible D gene (6 bases). The CDR3 loop spans 15 amino acids. CDR1 SGHAT and CDR2 FQNNGV come from the germline V gene. Trimming stripped 2 bases from V and 2 bases from J, with 11 bases between. The CDR3 protein is CASSLMGLSTDTQYF. In DNA, the CDR3 is TGTGCCAGCAGCTTAATGGGACTTTCCACAGATACGCAGTATTTT.

The chain joins TRBV6-1 to TRBJ1-3; D is unresolved. V was pared by 1 base and J by 6 bases, with 10 bases between. The germline gives CDR1 MNHNS, CDR2 SASEGT. CDR3 length: 14 residues. CDR3 protein: CASSEGRVENTIYF. In DNA, the CDR3 is TGTGCCAGCAGTGAAGGGCGGGTTGAAAACACCATATATTTT.

This clone was found a few times. The chain joins TRBV11-3 to TRBJ2-7, with 7 bases that match TRBD1. V was pared by 5 bases and J by 0 bases, with 7 bases of the junction left unmatched. Germline assignment: CDR1 SGHNT and CDR2 YENEEA. There are 15 residues in the CDR3. Here the CDR3 DNA reads TGTGCCAGCAGCCGGACAGGCCTTGACTCCTACGAGCAGTACTTC. The encoded protein is CASSRTGLDSYEQYF.

This rearrangement joins TRBV3-1 (or the pseudogene TRBV3-2) to TRBJ1-2; unclear D gene. The germline gives CDR1 LGHDT, CDR2 YNNKEL (reference sequence). V lost 1 base to trimming and J lost 11 bases, with 11 bases between them. The CDR3 spans 12 residues. CDR3 loop: CASSQGAGRYTF. CDR3 nucleotide sequence: TGTGCCAGCAGCCAAGGTGCGGGGAGGTACACCTTC.

This chain connects TRBV6-6 to TRBJ1-4, with D uncertain. CDR1 is MNHNY and CDR2 is SVGAGI in the germline V gene (reference sequence). The CDR3 sequence is 14 residues long. V lost 8 bases and J lost 2, with 12 bases in between. CDR3 region: CASLGQLTNEKLFF. CDR3 DNA: TGTGCCAGCCTAGGCCAGTTGACTAATGAAAAACTGTTTTTT.

The chain has TRBV6-5 and TRBJ1-2; possible D gene TRBD1, 6 bases. The CDR3 is made up of 13 amino acids. From germline, CDR1 is MNHEY and CDR2 SVGAGI. V gave up 5 bases and J gave up 6 bases, with 13 bases separating them. CDR3 in amino acids: CASSRGGRDGYTF. The CDR3 nucleotides read TGTGCCAGCAGTAGGGGGGGAAGAGATGGCTACACCTTC.

This clone showed up just once. The chain has TRBV3-1 (or the pseudogene TRBV3-2) and TRBJ2-5; 13 bases agree with TRBD2. Germline lookup yields CDR1 LGHDT and CDR2 YNNKEL (reference sequence). The ends lost 4 bases at V and 3 bases at J; junction bases unmatched: 5. This CDR3 comprises 16 residues. This chain's CDR3 is CASSLTSGGPKETQYF. CDR3 sequence (DNA): TGTGCCAGCAGCCTGACTAGCGGGGGGCCAAAAGAGACCCAGTACTTC.

This rearrangement joins TRBV2 to TRBJ2-5; 9 bases are shared with TRBD2. This CDR3 has 13 residues. V lost 11 bases and J lost 7; bases outside the gene matches: 11. Germline V gene data show CDR1 as SNHLY and CDR2 as FYNNEI. CDR3 residues: CASTSGLAGTQYF. CDR3 sequence (DNA): TGTGCCTCGACTAGCGGACTGGCGGGGACCCAGTACTTC.

In its sample, this clone was seen once. The J gene is TRBJ2-3, the V gene TRBV4-1; D unclear. This CDR3 spans 14 amino acids. V dropped 1 base and J dropped 4 bases, with 9 bases sitting between them. Germline assignment: CDR1 MGHRA and CDR2 YSYEKL. The CDR3 spells CASSQGPRADTQYF. The CDR3 bases are TGCGCCAGCAGCCAAGGTCCCCGGGCAGATACGCAGTATTTT.

The chain couples TRBV3-1 (or the pseudogene TRBV3-2) to TRBJ2-3; 11 nucleotides line up with TRBD2. In germline, CDR1 is LGHDT, CDR2 YNNKEL (reference sequence). V dropped 1 base and J dropped 2; count of bases not matched to a gene: 2. CDR3 length equals 16 residues. This CDR3 reads CASSQASGGTTDTQYF. As DNA, the CDR3 is TGTGCCAGCAGCCAAGCTAGCGGGGGGACCACAGATACGCAGTATTTT.

For the CDR3, the DNA is TGTGCCAGCAGCGCCTCTGAGTTCGCAGATACGCAGTATTTT. It specifies CASSASEFADTQYF. The rearrangement links TRBV7-3 to TRBJ2-3; D not resolved. Looked up from germline, CDR1 is SGHTA and CDR2 is FQGTGA. V lost 5 bases and J 4 bases, leaving 13 bases between the germline ends. There are 14 residues in the CDR3.

The V and J genes are TRBV6-5 and TRBJ1-5; D ambiguous. V was shortened by 6 bases and J by 9 bases, with 12 bases between the two germline ends. Looked up from germline, CDR1 is MNHEY and CDR2 is SVGAGI. There are 12 residues in the CDR3. The DNA of the CDR3 is TGTGCCAGCAGGGCAGGTATCGGGCCCCAGCATTTT. It is translated as CASRAGIGPQHF.

CDR3 amino acids: CASSHAQTGRLLQPQHF. The CDR3 coding sequence is TGCGCCAGCAGCCACGCACAGACAGGGCGTCTGCTGCAGCCCCAGCATTTT. The V and J genes are TRBV4-1 and TRBJ1-5; 7 nucleotides align to TRBD1. There are 17 residues in the CDR3. V dropped 3 bases and J dropped 7; count of bases not matched to a gene: 15. The germline CDR1 and CDR2 sequences are MGHRA and YSYEKL.

This chain links TRBV18 with TRBJ2-4; D gene unclear. Trimming cost V 3 bases and J 1 base, with 10 bases left between them. Germline loops: CDR1 KGHSH, CDR2 LQKENI. There are 15 residues in the CDR3. CDR3 in DNA: TGTGCCAGCTCACCGCCGGGTTTGGCCAAAAACATTCAGTACTTC. Encoded protein: CASSPPGLAKNIQYF. Full variable domain (rest looked up from reference TRBV18 and TRBJ2-4): NAGVMQNPRHLVRRRGQEARLRCSPMKGHSHVYWYRQLPEEGLKFMVYLQKENIIDESGMPKERFSAEFPKEGPSILRIQQVVRGDSAAYFCASSPPGLAKNIQYFGAGTRLSVL.

The rearrangement joins TRBV7-9 to TRBJ1-1; no firm D call. Germline assignment: CDR1 SEHNR and CDR2 FQNEAQ (reference sequence). The CDR3 is 14 residues long. V lost 1 base and J 0 bases, leaving 6 bases between the germline ends. The CDR3 loop reads CASSLGGMNTEAFF. CDR3 sequence (DNA): TGTGCCAGCAGCTTAGGAGGGATGAACACTGAAGCTTTCTTT.

The chain is built from TRBV7-3 and TRBJ1-1; the D gene is possibly TRBD1 (5 bases). Germline values: CDR1 SGHTA, CDR2 FQGTGA. The CDR3 runs 13 residues. Trimming took 4 bases from V and 4 from J, leaving 10 bases between them. CDR3 protein: CASSWGVGTEAFF. In DNA form, the CDR3 reads TGTGCCAGCAGCTGGGGGGTAGGCACTGAAGCTTTCTTT.

The gene calls are TRBV5-1 and TRBJ1-2; 10 positions match TRBD1. Germline CDR1 and CDR2: SGHRS and YFSETQ. This CDR3 spans 13 amino acids. V gave up 7 bases and J gave up 7 bases; unmatched junction bases: 7. Here the CDR3 DNA reads TGCGCCAGCCAGACAGGGGGCGATGGTGGCTACACCTTC. Protein sequence: CASQTGGDGGYTF.

This chain connects TRBV7-9 to TRBJ1-2; no clear D. Germline CDR1 reads SEHNR; CDR2 reads FQNEAQ (reference sequence). This CDR3 is 14 amino acids long. Trimming removed 5 bases from V and 2 bases from J, with 12 bases in between. The CDR3, as DNA: TGTGCCAGCAGCCCTCGTTCGGGAAACTATGGCTACACCTTC. Its protein product is CASSPRSGNYGYTF.

This chain joins TRBV18 and TRBJ1-2; no reliable D call. V gave up 0 bases and J gave up 3 bases, with 8 bases separating them. This CDR3 region has 14 residues. CDR1 KGHSH and CDR2 LQKENI come from the germline V gene. The CDR3 DNA reads as TGTGCCAGCTCACCACCAGAAGGAGACTATGGCTACACCTTC. It translates to CASSPPEGDYGYTF.

The genes are TRBV4-1 and TRBJ1-6; 7 nucleotides agree with TRBD1. V lost 0 bases to trimming and J lost 7 bases; unmatched junction nucleotides: 15. The CDR3 contains 19 residues. The V gene's germline CDR1 is MGHRA and CDR2 YSYEKL. CDR3: CASSQDPATGRPTNSPLHF. CDR3 DNA sequence: TGCGCCAGCAGCCAAGACCCCGCGACAGGGAGGCCTACAAATTCACCCCTCCACTTT.

J is TRBJ1-1 and V is TRBV28; D unresolved. Germline CDR1 is MDHEN and CDR2 is SYDVKM. This CDR3 has 10 residues. Trimming pared 6 bases from V and 8 bases from J, leaving 7 bases between. CDR3 loop: CASSGREAFF. The CDR3 DNA is TGTGCCAGCAGCGGGAGAGAAGCTTTCTTT.